This is a list of T cell receptor beta chains from one sample in a study of T cell repertoires in cytomegalovirus infection. TCRdb ran MiXCR on the reads and lists one entry per CDR3 protein. The sample lists roughly 220,000 distinct CDR3 sequences; 35% to 40% were seen once. What these receptors recognize is not known. The material was CD8+ T cells from cultured PBMCs, obtained from culture after CMV antigen stimulation. These receptors all stem from a human donor in good health (CMV status not recorded). Some clones in this sample may be carry-over from other donors' samples. CDR3s include the opening cysteine and the closing phenylalanine or tryptophan. D genes are given only for firm matches. A clone size is listed for some rows: how often the clone was seen (once, few, many), or a class if it is expanded.

cdr3_aa: CASGYRGSHEQYF
cdr3_nt: TGTGCCAGTGGATACAGGGGATCCCACGAGCAGTACTTC
clone_size: few
v_call: TRBV19
j_call: TRBJ2-7
d_call: TRBD1

cdr3_aa: CASSSGGAADTQYF
cdr3_nt: TGTGCCAGCAGCTCCGGGGGGGCCGCAGATACGCAGTATTTT
clone_size: .
v_call: TRBV7-6
j_call: TRBJ2-3
d_call: TRBD2

cdr3_aa: CASSPWDSQETQYF
cdr3_nt: TGTGCCAGCAGTCCCTGGGACAGCCAAGAGACCCAGTACTTC
clone_size: few
v_call: TRBV12-3/TRBV12-4
j_call: TRBJ2-5
d_call: TRBD1

cdr3_aa: CSVGQGLVPEQYF
cdr3_nt: TGCAGCGTAGGGCAGGGGCTAGTCCCCGAGCAGTACTTC
clone_size: .
v_call: TRBV29-1
j_call: TRBJ2-7
d_call: .

cdr3_aa: CATSDPTGPNEQFF
cdr3_nt: TGTGCCACCAGTGACCCTACAGGACCCAATGAGCAGTTCTTC
clone_size: .
v_call: TRBV24-1
j_call: TRBJ2-1
d_call: .

cdr3_aa: CASSPQAGEMTDTQYF
cdr3_nt: TGTGCCAGCAGCCCCCAGGCGGGAGAAATGACAGATACGCAGTATTTT
clone_size: few
v_call: TRBV7-9
j_call: TRBJ2-3
d_call: TRBD2

cdr3_aa: CASSRPGWGSYNEQFF
cdr3_nt: TGTGCCAGCAGCCGTCCTGGGTGGGGCTCCTACAATGAGCAGTTCTTC
clone_size: .
v_call: TRBV6-6
j_call: TRBJ2-1
d_call: .

cdr3_aa: CASSIVGGERGETQYF
cdr3_nt: TGTGCCAGCAGTATCGTCGGGGGGGAACGTGGGGAGACCCAGTACTTC
clone_size: few
v_call: TRBV27
j_call: TRBJ2-5
d_call: TRBD2

cdr3_aa: CASRTSGTELEQYF
cdr3_nt: TGTGCCAGCAGGACCTCCGGGACAGAACTGGAGCAGTACTTC
clone_size: .
v_call: TRBV6-5
j_call: TRBJ2-7
d_call: TRBD1

cdr3_aa: CASSLEGFGNQPQHF
cdr3_nt: TGTGCCAGCAGCTTAGAGGGATTTGGCAATCAGCCCCAGCATTTT
clone_size: few
v_call: TRBV11-2
j_call: TRBJ1-5
d_call: .

cdr3_aa: CASSPRAAQDLVSQYF
cdr3_nt: TGTGCCAGCAGCCCCCGAGCAGCCCAGGACCTGGTGTCGCAGTATTTT
clone_size: .
v_call: TRBV7-9
j_call: TRBJ2-3
d_call: .

cdr3_aa: CSARDHGAPQPSGANVLTF
cdr3_nt: TGCAGTGCTAGAGATCACGGTGCCCCTCAACCCTCTGGGGCCAACGTCCTGACTTTC
clone_size: .
v_call: TRBV20-1
j_call: TRBJ2-6
d_call: .

cdr3_aa: CASRRTSFYEQYF
cdr3_nt: TGTGCCAGCAGGCGGACTAGCTTCTACGAGCAGTACTTC
clone_size: .
v_call: TRBV12-3/TRBV12-4
j_call: TRBJ2-7
d_call: TRBD2

cdr3_aa: CASGPTYGPQGTEAFF
cdr3_nt: TGTGCCAGTGGACCCACTTATGGACCTCAAGGGACTGAAGCTTTCTTT
clone_size: .
v_call: TRBV19
j_call: TRBJ1-1
d_call: .

cdr3_aa: CASSSQGAQETQYF
cdr3_nt: TGTGCCAGCAGCTCACAGGGGGCACAAGAGACCCAGTACTTC
clone_size: .
v_call: TRBV11-2
j_call: TRBJ2-5
d_call: TRBD1

cdr3_aa: CASSQYRGSTEAFF
cdr3_nt: TGTGCCAGCAGTCAATACAGGGGAAGCACTGAAGCTTTCTTT
clone_size: few
v_call: TRBV6-6
j_call: TRBJ1-1
d_call: TRBD1

cdr3_aa: CASSFMFGSDNEQFF
cdr3_nt: TGTGCCAGCAGTTTTATGTTCGGGAGCGACAATGAGCAGTTCTTC
clone_size: few
v_call: TRBV28
j_call: TRBJ2-1
d_call: .

cdr3_aa: CASSLELAGVIKETQYF
cdr3_nt: TGTGCCAGCAGCTTAGAACTAGCGGGAGTGATAAAAGAGACCCAGTACTTC
clone_size: few
v_call: TRBV7-8
j_call: TRBJ2-5
d_call: TRBD2

cdr3_aa: CASHPLGGTANYGYTF
cdr3_nt: TGTGCGAGCCATCCTCTTGGCGGGACAGCAAACTATGGCTACACCTTC
clone_size: few
v_call: TRBV27
j_call: TRBJ1-2
d_call: TRBD1

cdr3_aa: CASSVQGSNTEAFF
cdr3_nt: TGTGCCAGCAGTGTACAGGGATCGAACACTGAAGCTTTCTTT
clone_size: .
v_call: TRBV6-6
j_call: TRBJ1-1
d_call: .

cdr3_aa: CASSPTGPSSYNEQFF
cdr3_nt: TGTGCCAGCAGTCCCACGGGACCCTCATCCTACAATGAGCAGTTCTTC
clone_size: many
v_call: TRBV7-8
j_call: TRBJ2-1
d_call: .

cdr3_aa: CASSLTRRGLGNSPLHF
cdr3_nt: TGTGCCAGCAGCTTAACGCGAAGGGGGCTAGGAAATTCACCCCTCCACTTT
clone_size: .
v_call: TRBV7-3
j_call: TRBJ1-6
d_call: TRBD1

cdr3_aa: CASSLWGTSGYTF
cdr3_nt: TGTGCCAGCAGCTTGTGGGGGACTAGCGGCTACACCTTC
clone_size: .
v_call: TRBV5-5
j_call: TRBJ1-2
d_call: .

cdr3_aa: CATQGQGATHEQYF
cdr3_nt: TGTGCCACCCAGGGGCAGGGGGCCACCCACGAGCAGTACTTC
clone_size: .
v_call: TRBV2
j_call: TRBJ2-7
d_call: TRBD1

cdr3_aa: CSVPLVGSYNEQFF
cdr3_nt: TGCAGCGTTCCCCTTGTGGGTTCCTACAATGAGCAGTTCTTC
clone_size: few
v_call: TRBV29-1
j_call: TRBJ2-1
d_call: .

cdr3_aa: CASRHTGQRNQPQHF
cdr3_nt: TGTGCCAGCAGACACACGGGACAGCGCAATCAGCCCCAGCATTTT
clone_size: .
v_call: TRBV6-2/TRBV6-3
j_call: TRBJ1-5
d_call: TRBD1

cdr3_aa: CASSLDRGPTEEKLFF
cdr3_nt: TGCGCCAGCAGCTTAGACAGAGGGCCGACGGAAGAAAAACTGTTTTTT
clone_size: .
v_call: TRBV5-1
j_call: TRBJ1-4
d_call: .

cdr3_aa: CSAEGFTGETQYF
cdr3_nt: TGCAGTGCTGAGGGCTTCACGGGGGAGACCCAGTACTTC
clone_size: .
v_call: TRBV20-1
j_call: TRBJ2-5
d_call: .

cdr3_aa: CASSPPGREGFEQYF
cdr3_nt: TGTGCCAGCAGTCCCCCAGGGCGGGAGGGTTTCGAGCAGTACTTC
clone_size: .
v_call: TRBV27
j_call: TRBJ2-7
d_call: TRBD2

cdr3_aa: CASSLTREQYF
cdr3_nt: TGTGCCAGCAGCTTAACCCGTGAGCAGTACTTC
clone_size: many
v_call: TRBV7-6
j_call: TRBJ2-7
d_call: .

cdr3_aa: CASSQGKAGAKNIQYF
cdr3_nt: TGTGCCAGCAGCCAGGGAAAAGCTGGGGCCAAAAACATTCAGTACTTC
clone_size: .
v_call: TRBV4-2
j_call: TRBJ2-4
d_call: .

cdr3_aa: CASSFGATEAFF
cdr3_nt: TGTGCCAGCAGTTTTGGGGCCACTGAAGCTTTCTTT
clone_size: few
v_call: TRBV12-3/TRBV12-4
j_call: TRBJ1-1
d_call: .

cdr3_aa: CASSPVQNTEAFF
cdr3_nt: TGTGCCAGCAGTCCAGTCCAGAACACTGAAGCTTTCTTT
clone_size: .
v_call: TRBV7-3
j_call: TRBJ1-1
d_call: .

cdr3_aa: CASSQENGRIDTQYF
cdr3_nt: TGTGCCAGCAGCCAAGAGAACGGGAGGATAGATACGCAGTATTTT
clone_size: .
v_call: TRBV14
j_call: TRBJ2-3
d_call: TRBD2

cdr3_aa: CASSLSGSSSYEQYF
cdr3_nt: TGTGCCAGCAGTTTATCAGGAAGTAGCTCCTACGAGCAGTACTTC
clone_size: few
v_call: TRBV27
j_call: TRBJ2-7
d_call: .

cdr3_aa: CASGFPYRTFRRGTQYF
cdr3_nt: TGTGCTAGTGGTTTCCCGTACCGGACTTTCCGAAGAGGGACCCAGTACTTC
clone_size: .
v_call: TRBV12-5
j_call: TRBJ2-5
d_call: .

cdr3_aa: CASSALGTSVYNEQFF
cdr3_nt: TGTGCCAGCAGCGCGCTCGGGACTAGCGTCTACAATGAGCAGTTCTTC
clone_size: few
v_call: TRBV12-3/TRBV12-4
j_call: TRBJ2-1
d_call: TRBD2

cdr3_aa: CASSYSSGGYGYTF
cdr3_nt: TGTGCCAGCAGTTACTCCTCAGGGGGCTATGGCTACACCTTC
clone_size: .
v_call: TRBV6-5
j_call: TRBJ1-2
d_call: TRBD1

cdr3_aa: CASRPPDGNTIYF
cdr3_nt: TGTGCCAGCAGACCCCCCGATGGAAACACCATATATTTT
clone_size: .
v_call: TRBV7-9
j_call: TRBJ1-3
d_call: .

cdr3_aa: CSVLGLADYSSYNEQFF
cdr3_nt: TGCAGCGTTTTAGGACTAGCAGATTATAGCTCCTACAATGAGCAGTTCTTC
clone_size: .
v_call: TRBV29-1
j_call: TRBJ2-1
d_call: TRBD2

cdr3_aa: CASSHKTGAGEVKFF
cdr3_nt: TGTGCCAGCAGCCATAAGACGGGAGCGGGAGAGGTGAAGTTCTTC
clone_size: few
v_call: TRBV14
j_call: TRBJ2-1
d_call: TRBD2

cdr3_aa: CASSTTSGGWYEQYF
cdr3_nt: TGTGCCAGCAGCACAACTAGCGGGGGGTGGTACGAGCAGTACTTC
clone_size: .
v_call: TRBV7-2
j_call: TRBJ2-7
d_call: TRBD2

cdr3_aa: CASSPRTGHQPQHF
cdr3_nt: TGTGCCAGCAGTCCCAGGACAGGTCATCAGCCCCAGCATTTT
clone_size: few
v_call: TRBV27
j_call: TRBJ1-5
d_call: TRBD1

cdr3_aa: CASNTFPPGRNNSPLHF
cdr3_nt: TGTGCCAGCAACACGTTCCCTCCGGGACGGAATAATTCACCCCTCCACTTT
clone_size: .
v_call: TRBV11-2
j_call: TRBJ1-6
d_call: .

cdr3_aa: CASSLTQGTLNTEAFF
cdr3_nt: TGTGCCAGCAGTCTCACGCAGGGGACTCTCAACACTGAAGCTTTCTTT
clone_size: .
v_call: TRBV27
j_call: TRBJ1-1
d_call: .

cdr3_aa: CASSDRDRGRNQPQHF
cdr3_nt: TGTGCCAGCAGCGACCGGGACAGGGGTCGGAATCAGCCCCAGCATTTT
clone_size: .
v_call: TRBV5-6
j_call: TRBJ1-5
d_call: TRBD1

cdr3_aa: CASSPQGGDETQYF
cdr3_nt: TGTGCCAGCAGCCCTCAGGGGGGGGACGAGACCCAGTACTTC
clone_size: .
v_call: TRBV27
j_call: TRBJ2-5
d_call: .

cdr3_aa: CASKGKGGRPQHF
cdr3_nt: TGTGCCAGCAAGGGGAAGGGAGGTCGGCCCCAGCATTTT
clone_size: .
v_call: TRBV6-1
j_call: TRBJ1-5
d_call: .